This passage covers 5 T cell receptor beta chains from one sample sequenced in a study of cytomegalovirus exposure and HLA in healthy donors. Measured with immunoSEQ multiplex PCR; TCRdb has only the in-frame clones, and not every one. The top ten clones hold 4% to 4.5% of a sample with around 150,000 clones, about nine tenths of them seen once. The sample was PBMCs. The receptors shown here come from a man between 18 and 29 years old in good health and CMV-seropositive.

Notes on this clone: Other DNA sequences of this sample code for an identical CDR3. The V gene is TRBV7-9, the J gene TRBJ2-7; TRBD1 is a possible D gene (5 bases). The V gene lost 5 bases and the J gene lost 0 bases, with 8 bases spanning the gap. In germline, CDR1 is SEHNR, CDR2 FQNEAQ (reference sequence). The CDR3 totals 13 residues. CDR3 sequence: CASSPDSSYEQYF. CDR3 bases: TGTGCCAGCAGCCCCGACAGCTCCTACGAGCAGTACTTC.

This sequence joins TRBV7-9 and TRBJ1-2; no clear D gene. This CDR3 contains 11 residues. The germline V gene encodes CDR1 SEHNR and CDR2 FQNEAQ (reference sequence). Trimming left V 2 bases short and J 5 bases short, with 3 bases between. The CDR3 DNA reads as TGTGCCAGCAGCTTATTATATGGCTACACCTTC. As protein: CASSLLYGYTF.

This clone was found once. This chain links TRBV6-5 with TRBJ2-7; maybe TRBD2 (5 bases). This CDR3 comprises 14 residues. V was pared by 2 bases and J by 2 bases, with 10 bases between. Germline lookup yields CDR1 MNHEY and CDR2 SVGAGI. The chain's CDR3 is CASSYEGPTYEQYF. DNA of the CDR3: TGTGCCAGCAGTTACGAGGGCCCCACCTACGAGCAGTACTTC.

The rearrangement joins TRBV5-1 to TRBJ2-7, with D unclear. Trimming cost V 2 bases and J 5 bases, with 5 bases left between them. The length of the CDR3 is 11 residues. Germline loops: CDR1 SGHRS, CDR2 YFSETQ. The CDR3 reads CASSFSNEQYF. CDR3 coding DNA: TGCGCCAGCAGCTTTAGCAACGAGCAGTACTTC.

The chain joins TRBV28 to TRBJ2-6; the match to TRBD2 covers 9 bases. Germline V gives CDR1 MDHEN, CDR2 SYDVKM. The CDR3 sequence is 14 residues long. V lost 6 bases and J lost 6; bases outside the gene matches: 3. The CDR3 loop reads CASSRGGEANVLTF. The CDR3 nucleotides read TGTGCCAGCAGCCGCGGGGGGGAGGCCAACGTCCTGACTTTC.